This entry features one T cell receptor beta chain sequence. The data derive from a study of blood T cells in healthy people across ages. The use of a sample-barcoded 5' primer and a J-beta primer mix characterized a second PCR of roughly 7 to 11 cycles. TCRdb re-analysed the 5' RACE reads in MiXCR, keeping a single row per CDR3 protein. The sample yields around 940,000 distinct CDR3 sequences, about 51% seen once. The CDR3 spans 14 residues. V lost 0 bases to trimming and J lost 9 bases, with 12 bases between them. Germline values: CDR1 LGHNA, CDR2 YSLEER. The source of this sequence is an older woman in good health. The sequencing input was blood. V gene TRBV4-3 combines with J gene TRBJ2-1; D uncertain. The CDR3 nucleotides are TGCGCCAGCAGCCAAGAATGGTACGGGCCTGAGCAGTTCTTC. This sequence encodes CASSQEWYGPEQFF.